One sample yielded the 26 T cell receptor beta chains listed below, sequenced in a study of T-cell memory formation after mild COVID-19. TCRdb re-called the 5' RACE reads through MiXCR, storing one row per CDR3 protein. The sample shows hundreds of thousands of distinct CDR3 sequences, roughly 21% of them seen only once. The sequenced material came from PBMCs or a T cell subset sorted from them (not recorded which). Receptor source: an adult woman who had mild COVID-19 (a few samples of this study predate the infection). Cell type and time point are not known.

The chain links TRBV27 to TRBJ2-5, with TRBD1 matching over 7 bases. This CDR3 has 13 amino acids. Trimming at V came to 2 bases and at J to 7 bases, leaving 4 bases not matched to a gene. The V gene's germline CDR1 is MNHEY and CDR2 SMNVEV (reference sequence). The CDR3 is CASSLRQGGTQYF. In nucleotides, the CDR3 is TGTGCCAGCAGTTTACGACAGGGCGGGACCCAGTACTTC.

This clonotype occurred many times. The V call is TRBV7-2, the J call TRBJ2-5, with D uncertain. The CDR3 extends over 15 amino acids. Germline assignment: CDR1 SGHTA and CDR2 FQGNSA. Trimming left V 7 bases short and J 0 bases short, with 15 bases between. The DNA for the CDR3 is TGTGCCAGCACCCGGCCGGCCGGCAACCAAGAGACCCAGTACTTC. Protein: CASTRPAGNQETQYF.

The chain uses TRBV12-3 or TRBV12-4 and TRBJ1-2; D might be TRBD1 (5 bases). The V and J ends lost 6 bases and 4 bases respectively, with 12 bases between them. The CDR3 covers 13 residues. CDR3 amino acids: CASRRDSSYGYTF. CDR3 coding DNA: TGTGCCAGCAGGAGAGACAGCTCCTATGGCTACACCTTC.

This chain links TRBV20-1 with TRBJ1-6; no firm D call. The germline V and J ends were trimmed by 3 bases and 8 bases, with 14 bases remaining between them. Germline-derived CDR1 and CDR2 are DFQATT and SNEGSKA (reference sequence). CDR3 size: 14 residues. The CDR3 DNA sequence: TGCAGTGCTAGGAGTGCTCTTATGGATTCACCCCTCCACTTT. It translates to CSARSALMDSPLHF.

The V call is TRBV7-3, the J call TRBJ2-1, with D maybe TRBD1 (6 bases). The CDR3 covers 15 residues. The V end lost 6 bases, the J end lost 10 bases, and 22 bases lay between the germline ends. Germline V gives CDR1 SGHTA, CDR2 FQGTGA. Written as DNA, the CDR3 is TGTGCCAGCAGAAAGGGGCTAGGGGGTGAGGACGAGCAGTTCTTC. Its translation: CASRKGLGGEDEQFF.

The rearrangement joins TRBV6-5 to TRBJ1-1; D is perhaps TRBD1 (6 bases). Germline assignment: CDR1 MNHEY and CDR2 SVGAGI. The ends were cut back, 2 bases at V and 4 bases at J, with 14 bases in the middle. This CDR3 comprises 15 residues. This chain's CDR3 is CASSYEGGGGTEAFF. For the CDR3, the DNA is TGTGCCAGCAGTTACGAGGGGGGGGGAGGCACTGAAGCTTTCTTT.

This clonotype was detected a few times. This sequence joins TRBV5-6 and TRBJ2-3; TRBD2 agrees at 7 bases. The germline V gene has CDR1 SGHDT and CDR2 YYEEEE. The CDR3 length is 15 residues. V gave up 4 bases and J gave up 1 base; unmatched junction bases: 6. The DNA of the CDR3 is TGTGCCAGCAGCCCGAGCGGGGTCCGCACAGATACGCAGTATTTT. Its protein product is CASSPSGVRTDTQYF.

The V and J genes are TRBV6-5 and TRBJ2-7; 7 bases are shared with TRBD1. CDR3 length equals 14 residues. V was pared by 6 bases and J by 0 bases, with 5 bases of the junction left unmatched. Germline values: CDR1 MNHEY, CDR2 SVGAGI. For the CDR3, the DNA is TGTGCCAGCAGCAAGGGACAGCACTCCTACGAGCAGTACTTC. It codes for CASSKGQHSYEQYF.

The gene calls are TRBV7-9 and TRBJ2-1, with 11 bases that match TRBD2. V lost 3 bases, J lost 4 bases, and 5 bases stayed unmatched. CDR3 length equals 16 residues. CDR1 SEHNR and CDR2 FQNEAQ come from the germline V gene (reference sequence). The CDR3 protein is CASSFPGLADYNEQFF. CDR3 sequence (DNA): TGTGCCAGCAGCTTTCCGGGACTAGCGGATTACAATGAGCAGTTCTTC.

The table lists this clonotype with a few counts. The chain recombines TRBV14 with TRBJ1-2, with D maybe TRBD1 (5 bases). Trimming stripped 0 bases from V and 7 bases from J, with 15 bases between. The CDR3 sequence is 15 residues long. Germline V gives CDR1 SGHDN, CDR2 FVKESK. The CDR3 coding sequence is TGTGCCAGCAGCCAAGATCATGGGGCTAGGGGTGGCTACACCTTC. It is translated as CASSQDHGARGGYTF.

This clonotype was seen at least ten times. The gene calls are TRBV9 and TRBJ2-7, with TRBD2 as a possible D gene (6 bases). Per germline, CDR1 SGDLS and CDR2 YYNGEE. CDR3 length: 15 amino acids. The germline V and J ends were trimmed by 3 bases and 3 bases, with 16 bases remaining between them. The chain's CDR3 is CASSAGGSSVYEQYF. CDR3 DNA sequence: TGTGCCAGCAGCGCTGGCGGGTCTAGCGTCTACGAGCAGTACTTC.

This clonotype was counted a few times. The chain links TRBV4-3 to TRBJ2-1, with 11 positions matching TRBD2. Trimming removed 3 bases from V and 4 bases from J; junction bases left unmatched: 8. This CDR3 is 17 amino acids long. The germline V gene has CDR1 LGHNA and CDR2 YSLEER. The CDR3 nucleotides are TGCGCCAGCAGCCATCCCCCTGCTAGCGGGAGGTACAATGAGCAGTTCTTC. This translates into CASSHPPASGRYNEQFF.

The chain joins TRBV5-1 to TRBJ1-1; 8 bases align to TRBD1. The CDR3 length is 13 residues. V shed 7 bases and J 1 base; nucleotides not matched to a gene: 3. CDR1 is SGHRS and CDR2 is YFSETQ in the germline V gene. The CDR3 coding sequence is TGCGCCAGCTTGGGACAGGAGAACACTGAAGCTTTCTTT. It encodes CASLGQENTEAFF. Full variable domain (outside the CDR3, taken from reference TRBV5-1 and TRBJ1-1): KAGVTQTPRYLIKTRGQQVTLSCSPISGHRSVSWYQQTPGQGLQFLFEYFSETQRNKGNFPGRFSGRQFSNSRSEMNVSTLELGDSALYLCASLGQENTEAFFGQGTRLTVV.

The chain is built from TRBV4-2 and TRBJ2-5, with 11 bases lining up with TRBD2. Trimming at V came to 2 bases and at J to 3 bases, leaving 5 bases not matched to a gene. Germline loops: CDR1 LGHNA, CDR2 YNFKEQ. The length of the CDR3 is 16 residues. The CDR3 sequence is CASSQFALAGEETQYF. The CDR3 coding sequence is TGTGCCAGCAGCCAATTCGCACTAGCGGGAGAAGAGACCCAGTACTTC.

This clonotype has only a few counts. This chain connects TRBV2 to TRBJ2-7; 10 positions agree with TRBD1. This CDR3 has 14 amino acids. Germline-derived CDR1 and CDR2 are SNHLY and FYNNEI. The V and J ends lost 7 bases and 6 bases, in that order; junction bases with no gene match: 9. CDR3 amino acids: CASKTGTGVLEQYF. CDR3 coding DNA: TGTGCCAGCAAGACCGGGACAGGGGTTCTCGAGCAGTACTTC.

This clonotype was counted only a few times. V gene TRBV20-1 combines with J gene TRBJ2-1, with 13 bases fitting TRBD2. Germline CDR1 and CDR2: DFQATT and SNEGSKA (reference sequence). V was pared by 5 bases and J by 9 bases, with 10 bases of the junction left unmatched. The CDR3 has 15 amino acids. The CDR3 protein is CSAVGTSGVTGEQFF. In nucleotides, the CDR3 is TGCAGTGCTGTGGGGACTAGCGGGGTTACCGGTGAGCAGTTCTTC.

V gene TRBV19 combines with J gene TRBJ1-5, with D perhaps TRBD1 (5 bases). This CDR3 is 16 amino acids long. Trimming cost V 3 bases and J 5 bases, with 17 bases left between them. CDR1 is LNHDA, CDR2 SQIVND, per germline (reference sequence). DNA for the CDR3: TGTGCCAGTAGTATCTCCGGGGCCCAAAATTATCAGCCCCAGCATTTT. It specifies CASSISGAQNYQPQHF.

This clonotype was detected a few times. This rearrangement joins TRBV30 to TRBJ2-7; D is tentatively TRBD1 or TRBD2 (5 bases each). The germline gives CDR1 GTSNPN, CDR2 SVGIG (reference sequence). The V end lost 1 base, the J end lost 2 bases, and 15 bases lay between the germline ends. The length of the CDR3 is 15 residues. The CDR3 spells CAWSDRGSGTYEQYF. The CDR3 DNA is TGTGCCTGGAGTGATCGGGGCTCAGGGACCTACGAGCAGTACTTC.

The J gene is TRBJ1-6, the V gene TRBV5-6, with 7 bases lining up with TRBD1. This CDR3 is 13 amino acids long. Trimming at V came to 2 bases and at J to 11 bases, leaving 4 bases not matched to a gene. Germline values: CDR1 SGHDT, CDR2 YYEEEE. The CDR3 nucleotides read TGTGCCAGCAGCTTTGGGACAGATACACCCCTCCACTTT. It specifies CASSFGTDTPLHF. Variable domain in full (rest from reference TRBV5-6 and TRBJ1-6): DAGVTQSPTHLIKTRGQQVTLRCSPKSGHDTVSWYQQALGQGPQFIFQYYEEEERQRGNFPDRFSGHQFPNYSSELNVNALLLGDSALYLCASSFGTDTPLHFGNGTRLTVT.

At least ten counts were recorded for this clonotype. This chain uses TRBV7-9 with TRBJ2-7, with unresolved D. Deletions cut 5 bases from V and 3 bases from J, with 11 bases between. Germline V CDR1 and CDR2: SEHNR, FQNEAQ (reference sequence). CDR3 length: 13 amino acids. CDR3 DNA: TGTGCCAGCAGCCCATCTCACTTCTACGAGCAGTACTTC. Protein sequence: CASSPSHFYEQYF. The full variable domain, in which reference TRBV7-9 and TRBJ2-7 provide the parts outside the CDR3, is DTGVSQNPRHKITKRGQNVTFRCDPISEHNRLYWYRQTLGQGPEFLTYFQNEAQLEKSRLLSDRFSAERPKGSFSTLEIQRTEQGDSAMYLCASSPSHFYEQYFGPGTRLTVT.

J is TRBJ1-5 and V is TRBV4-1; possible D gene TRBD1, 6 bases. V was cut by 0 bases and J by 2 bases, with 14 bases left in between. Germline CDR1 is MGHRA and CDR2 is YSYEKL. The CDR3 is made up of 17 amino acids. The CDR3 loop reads CASSQDWQGKGNQPQHF. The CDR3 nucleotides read TGCGCCAGCAGCCAAGATTGGCAGGGGAAGGGCAATCAGCCCCAGCATTTT.

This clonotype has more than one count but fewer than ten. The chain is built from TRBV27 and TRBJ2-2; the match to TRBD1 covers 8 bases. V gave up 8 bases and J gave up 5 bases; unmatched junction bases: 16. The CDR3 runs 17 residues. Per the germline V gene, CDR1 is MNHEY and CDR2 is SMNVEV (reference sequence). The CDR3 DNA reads TGTGCCAGCCACCGCAAGACAGGGGACAGCAGTACCGGGGAGCTGTTTTTT. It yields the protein CASHRKTGDSSTGELFF.

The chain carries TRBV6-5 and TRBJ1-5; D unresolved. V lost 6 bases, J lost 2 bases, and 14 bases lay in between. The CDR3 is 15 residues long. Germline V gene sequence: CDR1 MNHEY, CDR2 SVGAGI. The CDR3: CASRLTRKGNQPQHF. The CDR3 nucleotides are TGTGCCAGCAGGTTGACACGTAAGGGCAATCAGCCCCAGCATTTT.

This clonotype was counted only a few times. CDR3 loop: CASSLSGGRAPYEQYF. CDR3 nucleotides: TGTGCCAGCAGCTTAAGTGGCGGGAGGGCCCCCTACGAGCAGTACTTC. The gene calls are TRBV7-2 and TRBJ2-7; TRBD2 matches at 9 bases. After removal of 2 bases from V and 2 bases from J, the junction contained 7 bases not matched to a gene. Germline V lookup: CDR1 SGHTA, CDR2 FQGNSA. The CDR3 is 16 amino acids. Full variable domain (remainder filled in from reference TRBV7-2 and TRBJ2-7): GAGVSQSPSNKVTEKGKDVELRCDPISGHTALYWYRQSLGQGLEFLIYFQGNSAPDKSGLPSDRFSAERTGGSVSTLTIQRTQQEDSAVYLCASSLSGGRAPYEQYFGPGTRLTVT.

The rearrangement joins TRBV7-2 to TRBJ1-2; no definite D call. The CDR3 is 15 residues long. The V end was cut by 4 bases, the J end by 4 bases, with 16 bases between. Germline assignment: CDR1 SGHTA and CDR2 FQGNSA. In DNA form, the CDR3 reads TGTGCCAGCAGCTCGCCCCCGTGGTCCTCCTATGGCTACACCTTC. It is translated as CASSSPPWSSYGYTF.

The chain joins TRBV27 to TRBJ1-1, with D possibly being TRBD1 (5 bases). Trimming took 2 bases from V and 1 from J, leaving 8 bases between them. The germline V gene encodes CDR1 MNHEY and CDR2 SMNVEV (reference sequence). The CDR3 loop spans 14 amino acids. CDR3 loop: CASSLRQQNTEAFF. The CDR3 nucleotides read TGTGCCAGCAGTTTAAGACAGCAGAACACTGAAGCTTTCTTT.